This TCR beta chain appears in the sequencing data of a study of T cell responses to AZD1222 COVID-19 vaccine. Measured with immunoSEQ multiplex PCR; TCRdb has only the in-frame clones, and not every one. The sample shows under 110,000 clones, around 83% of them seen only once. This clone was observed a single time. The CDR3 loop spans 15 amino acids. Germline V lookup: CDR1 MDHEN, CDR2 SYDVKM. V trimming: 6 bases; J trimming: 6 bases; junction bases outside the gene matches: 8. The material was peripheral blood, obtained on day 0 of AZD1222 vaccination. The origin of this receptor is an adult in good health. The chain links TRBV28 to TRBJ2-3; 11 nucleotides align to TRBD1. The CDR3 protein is CASSRPGTGGDTQYF. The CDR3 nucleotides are TGTGCCAGCAGCCGCCCGGGGACAGGGGGGGATACGCAGTATTTT.